The clone carrying this T cell receptor beta chain was recorded at least ten times. Antigen: not known. It was by quantitative 5'-RACE with molecular barcodes that TCR beta libraries were made. Via MiXCR, TCRdb re-called the 5' RACE reads, giving one row per CDR3 protein. Of around 220,000 distinct CDR3 sequences detected, approximately 20% appear once; the ten largest clones hold approximately 42%. This record comes from a study of CD8 T cells in ankylosing spondylitis. Study outcomes and limitations: Some motif variants were previously reported in reactive arthritis synovial fluid and blood. In ankylosing spondylitis patients, matched synovial fluid reportedly showed significant enrichment of disease-linked clones. Clones linked with disease were CD8+ and fairly uncommon in the peripheral blood. There was a TCR beta motif, made of several highly homologous variants, that appeared characteristic of ankylosing spondylitis blood.

Sequencing was carried out using blood, either unsorted or a sorted T cell fraction (not recorded which). The receptor was derived from a male donor with ankylosing spondylitis.

CDR3: CASSFRAYEQYF. The CDR3 bases are TGTGCCAGCAGTTTCAGGGCCTACGAGCAGTACTTC. V gene TRBV12-3 or TRBV12-4 combines with J gene TRBJ2-7; tentative D call: TRBD1 (5 bases). V was cut by 3 bases and J by 2 bases, with 5 bases left in between. The CDR3 sequence is 12 residues long.